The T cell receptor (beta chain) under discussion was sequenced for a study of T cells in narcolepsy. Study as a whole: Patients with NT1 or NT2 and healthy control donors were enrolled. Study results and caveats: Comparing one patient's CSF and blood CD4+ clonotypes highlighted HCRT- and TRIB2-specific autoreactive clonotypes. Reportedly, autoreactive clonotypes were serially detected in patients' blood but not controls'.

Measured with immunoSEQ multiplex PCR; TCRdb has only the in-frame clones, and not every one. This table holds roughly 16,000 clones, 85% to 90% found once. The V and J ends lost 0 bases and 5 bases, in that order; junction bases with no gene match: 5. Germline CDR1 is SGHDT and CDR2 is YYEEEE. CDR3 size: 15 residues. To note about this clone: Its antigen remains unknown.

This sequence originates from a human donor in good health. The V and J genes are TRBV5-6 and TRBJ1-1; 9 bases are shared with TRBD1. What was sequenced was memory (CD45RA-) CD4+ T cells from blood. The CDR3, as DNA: TGTGCCAGCAGCTTGGCTGGGACAGGGAGGACTGAAGCTTTCTTT. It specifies CASSLAGTGRTEAFF.